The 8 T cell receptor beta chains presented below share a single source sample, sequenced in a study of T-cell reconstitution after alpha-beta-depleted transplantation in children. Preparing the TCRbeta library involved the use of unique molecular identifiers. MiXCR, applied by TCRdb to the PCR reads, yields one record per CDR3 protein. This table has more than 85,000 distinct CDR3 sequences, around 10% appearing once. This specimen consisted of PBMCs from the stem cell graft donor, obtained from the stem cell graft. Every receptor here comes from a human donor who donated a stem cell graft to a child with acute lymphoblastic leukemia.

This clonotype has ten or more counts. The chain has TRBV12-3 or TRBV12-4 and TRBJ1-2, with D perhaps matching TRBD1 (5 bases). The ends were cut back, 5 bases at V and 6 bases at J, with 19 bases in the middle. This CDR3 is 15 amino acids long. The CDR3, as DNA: TGTGCCAGCAGTGGAAGGGACGGGCTAACCCATGGCTACACCTTC. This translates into CASSGRDGLTHGYTF.

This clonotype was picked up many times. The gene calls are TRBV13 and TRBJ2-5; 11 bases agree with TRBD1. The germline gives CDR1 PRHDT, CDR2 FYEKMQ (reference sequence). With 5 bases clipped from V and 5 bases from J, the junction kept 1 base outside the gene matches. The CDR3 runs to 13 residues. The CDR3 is CASSRTGGETQYF. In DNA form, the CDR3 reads TGTGCCAGCAGCCGGACAGGGGGCGAGACCCAGTACTTC.

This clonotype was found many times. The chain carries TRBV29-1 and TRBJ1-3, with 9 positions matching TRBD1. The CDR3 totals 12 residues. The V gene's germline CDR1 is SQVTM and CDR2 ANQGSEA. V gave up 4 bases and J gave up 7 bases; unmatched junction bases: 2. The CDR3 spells CSVGGQGNTIYF. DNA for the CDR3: TGCAGCGTTGGAGGACAGGGGAACACCATATATTTT.

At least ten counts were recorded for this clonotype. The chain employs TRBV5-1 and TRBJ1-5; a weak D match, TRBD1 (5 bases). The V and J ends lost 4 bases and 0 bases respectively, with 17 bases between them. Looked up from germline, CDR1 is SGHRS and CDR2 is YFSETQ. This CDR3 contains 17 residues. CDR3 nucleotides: TGCGCCAGCAGCCGGGACCCCCTGGGCAATAGCAATCAGCCCCAGCATTTT. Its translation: CASSRDPLGNSNQPQHF.

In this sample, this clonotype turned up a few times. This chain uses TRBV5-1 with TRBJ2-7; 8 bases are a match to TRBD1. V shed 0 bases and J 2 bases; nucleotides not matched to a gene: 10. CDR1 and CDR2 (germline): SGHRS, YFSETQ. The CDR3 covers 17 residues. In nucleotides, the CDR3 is TGCGCCAGCAGCTTGGGGGAAGGAGGCAGGGGGCCCTACGAGCAGTACTTC. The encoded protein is CASSLGEGGRGPYEQYF.

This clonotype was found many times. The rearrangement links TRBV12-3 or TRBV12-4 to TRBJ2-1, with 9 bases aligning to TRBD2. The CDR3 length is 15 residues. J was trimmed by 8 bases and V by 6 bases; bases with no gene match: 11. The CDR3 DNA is TGTGCCAGCAGACCACTAGTGTTAGCGGGAGATGAGCAGTTCTTC. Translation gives CASRPLVLAGDEQFF.

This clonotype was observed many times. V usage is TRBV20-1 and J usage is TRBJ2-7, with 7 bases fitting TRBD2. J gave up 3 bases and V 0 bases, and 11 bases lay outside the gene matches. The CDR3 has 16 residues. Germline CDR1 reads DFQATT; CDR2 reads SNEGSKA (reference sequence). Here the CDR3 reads CSARDMGPSGFYEQYF. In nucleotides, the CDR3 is TGCAGTGCTAGAGATATGGGTCCTAGCGGATTCTACGAGCAGTACTTC.

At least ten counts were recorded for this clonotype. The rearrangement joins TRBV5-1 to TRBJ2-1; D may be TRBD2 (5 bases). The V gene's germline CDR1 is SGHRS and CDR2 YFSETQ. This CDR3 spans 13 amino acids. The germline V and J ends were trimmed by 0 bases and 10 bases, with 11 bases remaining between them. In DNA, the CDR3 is TGCGCCAGCAGCTTGGTCCCTAGCCGGGAGCAGTTCTTC. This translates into CASSLVPSREQFF.